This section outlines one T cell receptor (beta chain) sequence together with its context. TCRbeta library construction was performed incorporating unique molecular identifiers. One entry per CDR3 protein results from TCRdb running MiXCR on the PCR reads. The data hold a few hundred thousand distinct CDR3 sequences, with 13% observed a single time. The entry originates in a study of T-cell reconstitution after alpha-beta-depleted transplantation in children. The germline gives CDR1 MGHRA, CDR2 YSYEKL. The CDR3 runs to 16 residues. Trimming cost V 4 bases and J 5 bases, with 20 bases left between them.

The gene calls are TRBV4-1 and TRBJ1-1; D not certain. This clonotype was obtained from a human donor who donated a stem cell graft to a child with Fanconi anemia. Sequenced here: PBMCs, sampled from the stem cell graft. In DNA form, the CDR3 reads TGCGCCAGCAGCCTCAGCGGATCAGACGGGAAAACTGAAGCTTTCTTT. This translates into CASSLSGSDGKTEAFF.